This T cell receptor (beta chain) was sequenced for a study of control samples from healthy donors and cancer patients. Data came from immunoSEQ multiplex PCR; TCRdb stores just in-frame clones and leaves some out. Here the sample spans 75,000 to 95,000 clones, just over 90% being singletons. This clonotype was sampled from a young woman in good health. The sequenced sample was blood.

CDR3 region: CASSPGQGGETQYF. The CDR3 DNA sequence: TGTGCCAGCAGTCCGGGACAGGGAGGAGAGACCCAGTACTTC. This chain connects TRBV27 to TRBJ2-5, with TRBD1 matching over 9 bases. Looked up from germline, CDR1 is MNHEY and CDR2 is SMNVEV (reference sequence). The J segment lost 4 bases and the V segment lost 5 bases, leaving 5 bases of the junction unmatched. The CDR3 is made up of 14 amino acids.